Each of the 20 T cell receptor beta chains below was sequenced from the same sample in a study of blood T cells in healthy people across ages. Primed by a sample-barcoded 5' primer and a J-beta primer mix, a second PCR proceeded for 7 to 11 cycles. Each CDR3 protein is one row after TCRdb ran MiXCR on the 5' RACE reads. The table shows about a million distinct CDR3 sequences, with around 48% occurring only once. Sequencing was carried out using blood. The receptors here all came from a man between 25 and 39 years old in good health.

This chain connects TRBV4-2 to TRBJ2-7, with D tentatively TRBD2 (5 bases). The CDR3 runs to 17 residues. CDR1 is LGHNA, CDR2 YNFKEQ, per germline. V lost 3 bases and J lost 3, with 21 bases in between. The CDR3: CASSQNYRGSFVYEQYF. CDR3 DNA sequence: TGTGCCAGCAGCCAGAACTACAGAGGGAGTTTTGTCTACGAGCAGTACTTC.

The sample holds a few counts of this clonotype. The V call is TRBV25-1, the J call TRBJ2-7; D not certain. V was trimmed by 1 base and J by 7 bases, leaving 11 bases between them. The CDR3 is 13 amino acids. CDR1 and CDR2 (germline): MGHDK, SYGVNS. The CDR3 DNA follows: TGTGCCAGCAGTGAATTGAGGACGGGTGAGCAGTACTTC. This encodes CASSELRTGEQYF.

This clonotype was detected many times. The junction departs from the called germline gene at one end, perhaps through a read error. The chain uses TRBV5-1 and TRBJ2-7, with TRBD2 matching over 7 bases. Germline V gene data show CDR1 as SGHRS and CDR2 as YFSETQ. The CDR3 loop spans 13 amino acids. CDR3 nucleotide sequence: TGTGCCAGCAGCCTAGGGACTAACTACGAGCAGTACTTC. Translation gives CASSLGTNYEQYF. The full variable domain, completed using reference TRBV5-1 and TRBJ2-7, is KAGVTQTPRYLIKTRGQQVTLSCSPISGHRSVSWYQQTPGQGLQFLFEYFSETQRNKGNFPGRFSGRQFSNSRSEMNVSTLELGDSALYLCASSLGTNYEQYFGPGTRLTVT.

This sequence joins TRBV27 and TRBJ2-2; 9 bases fit TRBD2. The V gene end was trimmed by 3 bases and the J gene end by 6 bases; junction bases not matched to a gene: 5. The CDR3 extends over 15 amino acids. The germline V gene has CDR1 MNHEY and CDR2 SMNVEV (reference sequence). CDR3 sequence: CASSFGLAGPGELFF. The CDR3 DNA is TGTGCCAGCAGTTTCGGGCTAGCGGGGCCCGGGGAGCTGTTTTTT.

The chain has TRBV12-3 or TRBV12-4 and TRBJ2-5; D gene uncertain. V lost 6 bases, J lost 5 bases, and 22 bases lay in between. The CDR3 sequence is 16 residues long. The CDR3 region is CASSRNTGLGTETQYF. For the CDR3, the DNA is TGTGCCAGCAGCCGAAATACGGGCCTCGGTACGGAGACCCAGTACTTC.

The rearrangement uses TRBV7-2 and TRBJ2-3; tentatively, D is TRBD2 (5 bases). The CDR3 has 15 amino acids. Germline CDR1 and CDR2: SGHTA and FQGNSA. V was pared by 6 bases and J by 2 bases, with 15 bases between. Here the CDR3 reads CASSRRLPYTDTQYF. CDR3 sequence (DNA): TGTGCCAGCAGTCGAAGACTACCATACACAGATACGCAGTATTTT.

This clonotype was seen only a few times. The J gene is TRBJ2-3, the V gene TRBV7-2; D perhaps matches TRBD2 (6 bases). The CDR3 is 15 amino acids. Trimming removed 1 base from V and 4 bases from J, with 12 bases in between. The germline gives CDR1 SGHTA, CDR2 FQGNSA. The CDR3 DNA reads TGTGCCAGCAGCTTAGGCGGGGCGGTGTCAGATACGCAGTATTTT. The encoded protein is CASSLGGAVSDTQYF.

V and J are TRBV29-1 and TRBJ2-4, with D uncertain. Trimming removed 6 bases from V and 8 bases from J, with 20 bases in between. Germline loops: CDR1 SQVTM, CDR2 ANQGSEA. This CDR3 contains 14 residues. Written as DNA, the CDR3 is TGCAGCGTGCTTGACTGCCGAGGAGTAGACATTCAGTACTTC. Translating it yields CSVLDCRGVDIQYF.

The rearrangement links TRBV11-2 to TRBJ2-7; 10 bases line up with TRBD2. Germline lookup yields CDR1 SGHAT and CDR2 FQNNGV. V was clipped by 2 bases and J by 3 bases; unmatched bases: 4. The CDR3 consists of 15 residues. The CDR3 DNA reads as TGTGCCAGCAGCTTATCTAGCGGGGGAAACTACGAGCAGTACTTC. Translating it yields CASSLSSGGNYEQYF.

This chain uses TRBV5-6 with TRBJ1-5, with D possibly matching TRBD1 (5 bases). The CDR3 extends over 16 amino acids. Germline V CDR1 and CDR2: SGHDT, YYEEEE. V lost 6 bases to trimming and J lost 2 bases, with 18 bases between them. This chain's CDR3 is CASTWGAGTGNQPQHF. CDR3 nucleotide sequence: TGTGCCAGCACCTGGGGAGCGGGGACCGGCAATCAGCCCCAGCATTTT. Variable domain in full (rest from reference TRBV5-6 and TRBJ1-5): DAGVTQSPTHLIKTRGQQVTLRCSPKSGHDTVSWYQQALGQGPQFIFQYYEEEERQRGNFPDRFSGHQFPNYSSELNVNALLLGDSALYLCASTWGAGTGNQPQHFGDGTRLSIL.

Here the CDR3 reads CASSATGGSSYNEQFF. The CDR3 DNA reads as TGTGCCAGCAGCGCAACCGGGGGCAGCTCCTACAATGAGCAGTTCTTC. This chain links TRBV5-4 with TRBJ2-1; perhaps D is TRBD1 or TRBD2 (6 bases each). Looked up from germline, CDR1 is SGHNT and CDR2 is YYREEE (reference sequence). The V gene lost 4 bases and the J gene lost 0 bases, with 14 bases spanning the gap. There are 16 residues in the CDR3.

The sample holds a few counts of this clonotype. This chain connects TRBV6-5 to TRBJ2-7; D is uncertain. The CDR3 runs to 14 residues. V lost 6 bases and J 0 bases, leaving 12 bases between the germline ends. The germline V gene encodes CDR1 MNHEY and CDR2 SVGAGI. This CDR3 reads CASREAITSYEQYF. CDR3 in DNA: TGTGCCAGCAGGGAAGCGATTACCTCCTACGAGCAGTACTTC.

This clonotype has ten or more counts. The J gene is TRBJ2-7, the V gene TRBV7-2; 7 nucleotides align to TRBD1. The CDR3 runs 16 residues. Germline assignment: CDR1 SGHTA and CDR2 FQGNSA. The V segment lost 2 bases and the J segment 8 bases; nucleotides outside the gene matches: 15. This CDR3 is CASSLRVRDRVGKQYF. CDR3 DNA: TGTGCCAGCAGCTTACGTGTTCGAGACAGGGTGGGAAAGCAGTACTTC.

This clonotype has a handful of counts. The rearrangement links TRBV20-1 to TRBJ1-6; 7 bases are a match to TRBD1. The CDR3 is 14 residues long. After removal of 5 bases from V and 5 bases from J, the junction contained 6 bases not matched to a gene. Germline values: CDR1 DFQATT, CDR2 SNEGSKA (reference sequence). The chain's CDR3 is CSAGRDSHNSPLHF. CDR3 sequence (DNA): TGCAGTGCTGGTAGGGACAGCCATAATTCACCCCTCCACTTT.

This sequence joins TRBV6-6 and TRBJ2-1; 9 positions agree with TRBD1. Per the germline V gene, CDR1 is MNHNY and CDR2 is SVGAGI (reference sequence). The CDR3 sequence is 15 residues long. Losses at the gene ends were 0 bases for V and 9 bases for J; bases not matched to a gene: 6. The CDR3 sequence is CASSYSGTGLTEQFF. The CDR3 DNA reads as TGTGCCAGCAGTTACTCTGGGACAGGGTTGACTGAGCAGTTCTTC.

This clonotype was picked up one time. The chain uses TRBV7-2 and TRBJ2-2; 7 bases match TRBD1. Trimming cost V 5 bases and J 6 bases; bases outside gene matches: 9. The germline V gene encodes CDR1 SGHTA and CDR2 FQGNSA. The CDR3 length is 15 residues. The CDR3 nucleotides read TGTGCCAGCAGCCCCAACAGGGGATATGCCGGGGAGCTGTTTTTT. Translated: CASSPNRGYAGELFF.

The DNA of the CDR3 is TGCGCCAGCAGCCACGGACAGGGGGCTTACGAGCAGTACTTC. It encodes CASSHGQGAYEQYF. This chain joins TRBV5-1 and TRBJ2-7; 11 bases match TRBD1. CDR1 SGHRS and CDR2 YFSETQ come from the germline V gene. This CDR3 spans 14 amino acids. The V and J ends lost 4 bases and 4 bases, in that order; junction bases with no gene match: 4.

This chain links TRBV29-1 with TRBJ1-2; no firm D call. Looked up from germline, CDR1 is SQVTM and CDR2 is ANQGSEA. The CDR3 is 12 amino acids. The V gene lost 3 bases and the J gene lost 7 bases, with 12 bases spanning the gap. CDR3 DNA sequence: TGCAGCGTTGATCCCTCCGTAGGTGGCTACACCTTC. It is translated as CSVDPSVGGYTF.

The chain couples TRBV6-6 to TRBJ1-5; no definite D call. The length of the CDR3 is 14 residues. Germline lookup yields CDR1 MNHNY and CDR2 SVGAGI (reference sequence). Between the trimmed V and J ends, which lost 5 bases and 7 bases, there was a span of 15 bases. The CDR3, as DNA: TGTGCCAGCAGTGGAAAGGGTCCGGGCCAGCCCCAGCATTTT. It codes for CASSGKGPGQPQHF.

The chain joins TRBV6-2 or TRBV6-3 to TRBJ2-3; possibly TRBD1 for D (6 bases). V shed 0 bases and J shed 3 bases, with 16 bases lying between them. Germline values: CDR1 MNHEY, CDR2 SVGEGT. CDR3 length equals 17 residues. The CDR3 DNA reads as TGTGCCAGCAGTTACTCGTATGACAGGACCCCTACAGATACGCAGTATTTT. It translates to CASSYSYDRTPTDTQYF.